Detailed here is one T cell receptor (beta chain). The antigen this receptor binds is unknown. One base away there is no much larger clone; base qualities are not given. The library was prepared using RACE. The run used a NextSeq 500. Library preparation attached unique molecular identifiers to individual cDNA molecules for quantitative, reproducible TCR counting. Each blood RNA sample was used to sequence both TCR alpha and TCR beta chains. In the original analysis: Samples had a median of approximately 96,000 TCRs, with a range from about 23,224 to 690,600. The Decombinator software suite was used to annotate V, J and CDR3 in the TCR reads. For the PS versus PT1 abundance plots, all samples were subsampled to the same number of TCRs (28,000). TCRs were defined as expanded if absent before sensitization and observed at least eight times at the 2-week time point. TCRdb redid the processing of the public reads, applying fastp at Q25 and MiXCR, and retained in-frame beta chains. Here each entry gathers all rows of one CDR3 protein and keeps the most common genes and DNA. The V and J calls were not made by the authors but by TCRdb's processing. Counted in this sample were approximately 370,000 distinct CDR3 sequences; 5.5% of them appeared once. The top ten clones comprise approximately 8.2% of the sample.

The CDR1 and CDR2 encoded by the germline V gene (reference sequence) are LGHDT and YNNKEL. Inclusive of the bounding cysteine and phenylalanine, the CDR3 is 11 residues long. Only the CDR3 DNA stays, 33 bases, in frame from base 1. The data belong to a study of human T cells and chemical hapten exposure (dated by TCRdb to the early 2020s). Study-wide context: For sensitization, 2% DPC in acetone was applied to a roughly 2 cm by roughly 2 cm area of upper inner arm skin. Blood samples were taken from patients before sensitization (week 0) and at 2, 6 and about 24 weeks after DPC sensitization. In alopecia patients, the study followed how the peripheral blood TCR repertoire changed in vivo over primary and secondary sensitization to diphenylcyclopropenone (DPC), a hapten. Libraries were pooled for sequencing, and variation in per-sample TCR yields was attributed mainly to small differences in library volumes within the pool. Blood for TCR sequencing was provided by twenty-nine alopecia patients at one to four time points (pre-sensitization, 2, 6 and 24 weeks). Alopecia areata with under or over 50% scalp involvement, alopecia totalis and alopecia universalis were represented in the patient cohort, which was mostly female. Patients additionally received weekly therapeutic DPC doses to the scalp throughout the approximately 25-week study period. Patch tests used Finn chambers with 0.01% DPC on the upper back, scored after 6 days by International Contact Dermatitis Research Group standards. Overall study results and their limits: Significantly more large CDR3 similarity clusters were formed by expanded TCRs than by pre-sensitization or healthy control sets, consistent with antigen-driven responses. The number of PT1 expanded TCRs positively correlated with patch test score, significant at thresholds 8, 16 and 32 but not 4. DPC sensitization did not change the number of TCRs with a frequency above 1 in 1000, and there was no evidence of changes in global repertoire structure. After repeated subsampling, changes were observed in the strength of the expansion versus patch-test correlation and in the threshold at which the correlation became significant. Because all patients had alopecia, a presumed autoimmune disease, the immune response of the patients might differ from that of healthy individuals.

Read against the paper, the sample's time point label means: pre-sensitization, week 0. This specimen's treatment or condition label, interpreted: therapeutic diphenylcyclopropenone sensitization with weekly scalp DPC. At each patch-test visit, blood was drawn before the patch test was applied. Patients were eligible if aged 18 to 70, diagnosed with alopecia and judged suitable for DPC therapy, and pregnant patients were excluded. Total RNA was isolated from unfractionated whole blood collected in Tempus Blood RNA tubes. The sample was whole blood, taken in connection with sensitization to the hapten diphenylcyclopropenone (DPC). The V and J genes are TRBV3-1 and TRBJ2-5; a tentative D match to TRBD2 spans 5 bases. This TCR came from a young woman with alopecia areata. Some clones in this sample may be carry-over from other donors' samples. The DNA is TGTGCGGCGGGCGCCGGGGAGACCCAGTACTTC. It specifies CAAGAGETQYF.